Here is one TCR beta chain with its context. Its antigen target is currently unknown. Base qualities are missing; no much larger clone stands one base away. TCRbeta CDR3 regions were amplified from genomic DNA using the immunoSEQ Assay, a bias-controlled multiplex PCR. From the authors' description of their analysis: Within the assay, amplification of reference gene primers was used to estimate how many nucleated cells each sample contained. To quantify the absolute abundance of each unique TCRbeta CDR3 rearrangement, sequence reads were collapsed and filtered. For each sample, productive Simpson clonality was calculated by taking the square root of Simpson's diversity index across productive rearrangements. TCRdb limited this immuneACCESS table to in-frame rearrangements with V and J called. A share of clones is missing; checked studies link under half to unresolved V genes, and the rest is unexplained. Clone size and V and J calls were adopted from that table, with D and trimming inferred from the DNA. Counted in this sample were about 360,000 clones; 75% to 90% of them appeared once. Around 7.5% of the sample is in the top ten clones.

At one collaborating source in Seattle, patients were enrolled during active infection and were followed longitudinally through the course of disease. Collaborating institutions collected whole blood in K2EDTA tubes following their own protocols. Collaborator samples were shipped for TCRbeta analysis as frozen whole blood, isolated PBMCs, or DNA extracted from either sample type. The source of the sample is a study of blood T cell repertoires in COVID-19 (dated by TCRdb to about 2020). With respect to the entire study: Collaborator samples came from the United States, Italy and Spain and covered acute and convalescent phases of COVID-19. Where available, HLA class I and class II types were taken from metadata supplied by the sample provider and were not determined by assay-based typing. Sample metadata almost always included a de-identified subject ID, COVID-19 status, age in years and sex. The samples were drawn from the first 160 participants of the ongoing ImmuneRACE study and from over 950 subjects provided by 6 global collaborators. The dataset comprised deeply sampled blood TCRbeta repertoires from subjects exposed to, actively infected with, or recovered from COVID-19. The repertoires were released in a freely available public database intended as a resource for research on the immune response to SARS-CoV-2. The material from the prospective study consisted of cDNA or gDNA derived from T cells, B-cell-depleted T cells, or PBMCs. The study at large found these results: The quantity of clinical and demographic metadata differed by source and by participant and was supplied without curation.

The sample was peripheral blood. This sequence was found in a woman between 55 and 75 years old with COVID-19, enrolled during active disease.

The DNA is TGTGCCAGCAGCGTAGATGATTTCAGGGGAATAAACAAATCACCCCTCCACTTT. It specifies CASSVDDFRGINKSPLHF. The chain employs TRBV9 and TRBJ1-6; TRBD1 could be the D gene, as 6 bases match. The CDR3 goes from the cysteine to the phenylalanine over 18 residues. Just the 54-base CDR3 DNA is kept, in frame starting at base 1. Trimming takes 0 bases from V and 10 bases from J, and the germline ends sit 23 bases apart. The germline V gene supplies CDR1 SGDLS and CDR2 YYNGEE.